This T cell receptor (beta chain) was found in a study of cytomegalovirus exposure and HLA in healthy donors. The study's findings and limits: The study carried out a later analysis of TCR beta sequences. It associated 15,000 to 20,000 of them with specific HLA alleles at a false discovery rate of 0.05. Versus the approximately 700-donor mean, an Asian-associated ancestry cluster reportedly showed fewer N-insertions in a later analysis.

This clone was picked up one time. Antigen unknown. It was with 60 Vbeta and 13 Jbeta primers that the PCR ran. Only in-frame clones appear in the TCRdb table, and some are missing; sequencing was by immunoSEQ multiplex PCR. The sample includes roughly 110,000 clones, roughly 70% of them seen just once. Germline values: CDR1 LNHDA, CDR2 SQIVND (reference sequence). V dropped 10 bases and J dropped 6 bases, with 19 bases sitting between them. CDR3 size: 14 residues. Donors counted as nominally healthy when sampled, yet unrecorded immune exposures were likely. This sequence originates from a woman aged 40 to 49 in good health and CMV-seropositive. The chain carries TRBV19 and TRBJ1-5; D uncertain. Sample: PBMCs. In nucleotides, the CDR3 is TGTGCCACCATCGAAGCGGGGTACGGTCAGCCCCAGCATTTT. Translated: CATIEAGYGQPQHF.